These T cell receptor beta chains were read from a single sample in a study of cytotoxic CD8 clonotypes in ibrutinib-treated CLL. Only in-frame clones appear in the TCRdb table, and some are missing; sequencing was by immunoSEQ multiplex PCR. The table lists 130,000 or so clones, about 80% of them singletons. The specimen was PBMCs, collected after 12 months of ibrutinib treatment. Receptors originate from a human donor with chronic lymphocytic leukemia. Both conserved end residues are part of each CDR3. Each record gives: V gene, clone size, D gene, J gene, CDR3 DNA, CDR3 protein. D genes are given only for firm matches. A clone size is listed for some rows: how often the clone was seen (once, few, many), or a class if it is expanded.

TRBV27	.	TRBD2	TRBJ2-2	TGTGCCAGCAGTTTCGGGGGGGGCACCGGGGAGCTGTTTTTT	CASSFGGGTGELFF
TRBV4-1	.	TRBD2	TRBJ2-1	TGCGCCAGCAGCCAAGAAGAGCGGGAGAGGAACAATGAGCAGTTCTTC	CASSQEERERNNEQFF
TRBV5-1	.	.	TRBJ1-1	TGCGCCAGCAGCTCACAGGCAAACACTGAAGCTTTCTTT	CASSSQANTEAFF
TRBV7-3	once	TRBD2	TRBJ2-3	TGTGCCAGCAGCTTGACTAGCGGGAGGTGGGGGGATACGCAGTATTTT	CASSLTSGRWGDTQYF
TRBV4-1	few	TRBD1	TRBJ1-5	TGCGCCAGCAGCCAAGATGGGACAGGGAATCAGCCCCAGCATTTT	CASSQDGTGNQPQHF
TRBV19	.	.	TRBJ2-3	TGTGCCAGTAGTATTGGGGGGGCGCGGATGGATACGCAGTATTTT	CASSIGGARMDTQYF
TRBV28	.	.	TRBJ2-3	TGTGCCAGCAGTCCCCTTACAAACACAGATACGCAGTATTTT	CASSPLTNTDTQYF
TRBV7-8	.	.	TRBJ2-1	TGTGCCAGCAGTCCTACGCCGGGGTCAATGAAGGATGAGCAGTTCTTC	CASSPTPGSMKDEQFF
TRBV5-5	once	.	TRBJ2-7	TGTGCCAGCAGCTTGAGGTACGGAACCTACGAGCAGTACTTC	CASSLRYGTYEQYF
TRBV18	.	.	TRBJ1-5	TGTGCCAGCTCACTACTTGACGATCAGCCCCAGCATTTT	CASSLLDDQPQHF
TRBV7-9	few	.	TRBJ1-3	TGTGCCAGCAGCCAGGGACACCCTGGAAACACCATATATTTT	CASSQGHPGNTIYF
TRBV6-5	.	.	TRBJ2-6	TGTGCCAGCAGTTGGTCAATCTCTGGGGCCAACGTCCTGACTTTC	CASSWSISGANVLTF
TRBV15	once	.	TRBJ1-4	TGTGCCACCAGCAAAGGGGAGTATCTGGGTGAAAAACTGTTTTTT	CATSKGEYLGEKLFF
TRBV11-2	.	TRBD1	TRBJ2-7	TGTGCCAGCAGCTTATCCGGGACAGCCCAATTCTACGAGCAGTACTTC	CASSLSGTAQFYEQYF
TRBV30	.	.	TRBJ1-4	TGTGCCTGGAGTCAGGGACGGATTAATGAAAAACTGTTTTTT	CAWSQGRINEKLFF
TRBV7-9	.	TRBD2	TRBJ2-3	TGTGCCAGCAGCTTAGATCCTAGCGGGGGGGCCTGGACAGATACGCAGTATTTT	CASSLDPSGGAWTDTQYF
TRBV9	.	TRBD2	TRBJ2-1	TGTGCCAGCAGCGTCCGGGGACTAGCGGATTCCTACAATGAGCAGTTCTTC	CASSVRGLADSYNEQFF
TRBV6-5	.	TRBD2	TRBJ2-7	TGTGCCAGCAGATCCGGGACTACCCGGGTGGAGCAGTACTTC	CASRSGTTRVEQYF
TRBV6-6	.	.	TRBJ1-4	TGTGCCAGCAGTTCCCTCATATCCCCTGAAAAACTGTTTTTT	CASSSLISPEKLFF
TRBV6-6	.	.	TRBJ2-7	TGTGCCAGCACGGGGCAGAAGGGAGTCTACGAGCAGTACTTC	CASTGQKGVYEQYF
TRBV19	.	TRBD1	TRBJ1-1	TGTGCCAGTAGTATAGGGACAGGGGCTATGAACACTGAAGCTTTCTTT	CASSIGTGAMNTEAFF
TRBV18	.	.	TRBJ1-3	TGTGCCAGCTCACCCCCGGGCTCTGGAAACACCATATATTTT	CASSPPGSGNTIYF
TRBV29-1	.	.	TRBJ1-4	TGCAGCGTTGAAAGGGACGGGGATGAAAAACTGTTTTTT	CSVERDGDEKLFF
TRBV11-2	.	.	TRBJ2-3	TGTGCCAGCAGCTTATACCACCTCACAGATACGCAGTATTTT	CASSLYHLTDTQYF
TRBV4-3	.	.	TRBJ2-7	TGCGCCAGCAGCCAAATGATCGGCGAGGGGCGGGAGCAGTACTTC	CASSQMIGEGREQYF
TRBV9	.	TRBD2	TRBJ2-1	TGTGCCAGCAGCCCCTCTGGCGGGAGGAATAACAATGAGCAGTTCTTC	CASSPSGGRNNNEQFF
TRBV7-9	once	.	TRBJ2-7	TGTGCCAGCAGCTTAAACAGGCACTACGAGCAGTACTTC	CASSLNRHYEQYF
TRBV21-1	.	.	TRBJ1-5	TGTGCCAGCAGCAATCGGGGGGCGGTACGAAGCAATCAGCCCCAGCATTTT	CASSNRGAVRSNQPQHF
TRBV9	.	.	TRBJ1-1	TGTGCCAGCAGCGTAGCTTCAGGGGAGGCTTTCTTT	CASSVASGEAFF
TRBV7-2	.	.	TRBJ2-5	TGTGCCAGCAGCTTAGCGCATCAAGAGACCCAGTACTTC	CASSLAHQETQYF